Listed here are 27 T cell receptor beta chains from one sample, sequenced in a study of T-cell reconstitution after alpha-beta-depleted transplantation in children. Construction of the TCRbeta library involved unique molecular identifiers. TCRdb ran MiXCR on the PCR reads and lists one entry per CDR3 protein. The table includes approximately 170,000 distinct CDR3 sequences, roughly 11% detected once. The starting material was PBMCs, obtained before TCRalphabeta/CD19-depleted stem cell transplant. These receptors were taken from a boy younger than 10 with acute myeloid leukemia, due to receive a stem cell transplant.

The sample holds many counts of this clonotype. DNA for the CDR3: TGTGCCAGCAGCTTAACTAGCGGGAGGGCTGGCGAGCAGTACTTC. This encodes CASSLTSGRAGEQYF. The chain recombines TRBV13 with TRBJ2-7; 13 bases are shared with TRBD2. The CDR3 length is 15 residues. V lost 2 bases, J lost 6 bases, and 4 bases stayed unmatched. Per the germline V gene, CDR1 is PRHDT and CDR2 is FYEKMQ (reference sequence). Looking up the rest from reference TRBV13 and TRBJ2-7 gives the full variable domain: AAGVIQSPRHLIKEKRETATLKCYPIPRHDTVYWYQQGPGQDPQFLISFYEKMQSDKGSIPDRFSAQQFSDYHSELNMSSLELGDSALYFCASSLTSGRAGEQYFGPGTRLTVT.

This clonotype has a handful of counts. The gene calls are TRBV19 and TRBJ1-6; no clear D. CDR1 LNHDA and CDR2 SQIVND come from the germline V gene (reference sequence). CDR3 length equals 15 residues. V lost 5 bases and J lost 5, with 13 bases in between. The CDR3 protein is CASSGRKENNSPLHF. For the CDR3, the DNA is TGTGCCAGTAGTGGAAGAAAGGAAAATAATTCACCCCTCCACTTT.

This clonotype showed up many times. This chain uses TRBV7-9 with TRBJ1-1; D unresolved. V was pared by 11 bases and J by 4 bases, with 11 bases between. There are 11 residues in the CDR3. Germline values: CDR1 SEHNR, CDR2 FQNEAQ (reference sequence). The CDR3 reads CAGNMGTEAFF. CDR3 bases: TGTGCCGGAAACATGGGCACTGAAGCTTTCTTT.

This clonotype was seen ten or more times. CDR3 DNA: TGTGCCAGCAGCATGGACAGGGGGACAAACATTCAGTACTTC. Encoded protein: CASSMDRGTNIQYF. The J gene is TRBJ2-4, the V gene TRBV7-2; the match to TRBD1 covers 10 bases. J lost 6 bases, V lost 5 bases, and 4 bases had no gene match. Germline CDR1 SGHTA, CDR2 FQGNSA. This CDR3 comprises 14 residues.

This clonotype was counted at least ten times. The chain links TRBV20-1 to TRBJ2-4; D tentatively reads TRBD1 or TRBD2 (5 bases each). Trimming shortened V by 0 bases and J by 1 base, and 7 bases separated the two germline ends. From germline, CDR1 is DFQATT and CDR2 SNEGSKA (reference sequence). The CDR3 has 14 amino acids. CDR3 nucleotides: TGCAGTGCTAGAGAGGGGGAGGCCAAAAACATTCAGTACTTC. Translating gives CSAREGEAKNIQYF.

This clonotype has at least ten counts. This chain links TRBV20-1 with TRBJ1-2; tentatively, D is TRBD1 (6 bases). This CDR3 is 14 amino acids long. CDR1 is DFQATT and CDR2 is SNEGSKA in the germline V gene (reference sequence). With 0 bases removed from V and 3 bases from J, the gap between germline ends came to 11 bases. The CDR3 loop is CSARDWAGDYGYTF. CDR3 sequence (DNA): TGCAGTGCTAGAGATTGGGCAGGGGACTATGGCTACACCTTC.

This clonotype appeared many times. V usage is TRBV20-1 and J usage is TRBJ1-6, with 7 bases lining up with TRBD1. CDR3 size: 13 residues. Unmatched junction bases numbered 4, after V lost 6 bases and J lost 5 bases. Germline CDR1 is DFQATT and CDR2 is SNEGSKA (reference sequence). For the CDR3, the DNA is TGCAGTGCACGGGACAGAAATAATTCACCCCTCCACTTT. It is translated as CSARDRNNSPLHF.

This clonotype was seen repeatedly, ten times or more. The chain recombines TRBV2 with TRBJ1-2, with TRBD1 matching over 7 bases. The CDR3 has 14 residues. Trimming at V came to 6 bases and at J to 0 bases, leaving 4 bases not matched to a gene. Looked up from germline, CDR1 is SNHLY and CDR2 is FYNNEI. CDR3 coding DNA: TGTGCCAGCAGGGCAGGGACAGCTAACTATGGCTACACCTTC. This sequence encodes CASRAGTANYGYTF.

In this sample, this clonotype turned up many times. J is TRBJ2-2 and V is TRBV7-2; 9 nucleotides match TRBD2. Trimming removed 4 bases from V and 8 bases from J; junction bases left unmatched: 5. The CDR3 covers 14 residues. Germline CDR1 SGHTA, CDR2 FQGNSA. This chain's CDR3 is CASSSWTSAGELFF. The CDR3 nucleotides are TGTGCCAGCAGCTCCTGGACTAGCGCAGGGGAGCTGTTTTTT.

With regard to this clonotype: A clone one base away is much larger, so this may be a read error. The chain links TRBV20-1 to TRBJ1-4; D gene uncertain. Per germline, CDR1 DFQATT and CDR2 SNEGSKA (reference sequence). The CDR3 totals 15 residues. Deletions cut 3 bases from V and 7 bases from J, with 18 bases between. CDR3 nucleotides: TGCAGTGCTAGCCAGCTCCAGGCCGTAACTGAAAAACTGTTTTTT. Its translation: CSASQLQAVTEKLFF.

This clonotype showed up many times. The V and J genes are TRBV27 and TRBJ2-5, with TRBD2 matching 7 bases. This CDR3 has 15 amino acids. Germline lookup yields CDR1 MNHEY and CDR2 SMNVEV (reference sequence). V shed 3 bases and J 5 bases; nucleotides not matched to a gene: 9. DNA of the CDR3: TGTGCCAGCAGTTTGTTCGCGGGAGTGGGGGAGACCCAGTACTTC. Translation gives CASSLFAGVGETQYF.

For this clonotype: This may be a read error: a much more frequent sequence differs by one nucleotide. Here the CDR3 DNA reads TGTGCCAGCAGCCCTGTTTACTACACTGAAGCTTTCTTT. Translating gives CASSPVYYTEAFF. The J gene is TRBJ1-1, the V gene TRBV7-2; D remains unclear. CDR1 and CDR2 (germline): SGHTA, FQGNSA. V shed 5 bases and J shed 3 bases, with 10 bases lying between them. There are 13 residues in the CDR3.

This clonotype has at least ten counts. The rearrangement links TRBV5-1 to TRBJ2-5; D gene ambiguous. Germline CDR1 and CDR2: SGHRS and YFSETQ. The ends were cut back, 1 base at V and 1 base at J, with 8 bases in the middle. CDR3 length equals 14 residues. In DNA, the CDR3 is TGCGCCAGCAGCTTGTTCCAGGCCCAAGAGACCCAGTACTTC. Amino acid sequence: CASSLFQAQETQYF.

This clonotype was recorded many times. Here the CDR3 reads CASSSRLWTLTDTQYF. CDR3 in DNA: TGTGCCAGCAGTTCGCGTCTATGGACCCTCACAGATACGCAGTATTTT. The V and J genes are TRBV27 and TRBJ2-3; unclear D gene. V dropped 4 bases and J dropped 2 bases, with 16 bases sitting between them. The CDR3 runs 16 residues. Germline CDR1 MNHEY, CDR2 SMNVEV (reference sequence).

This clonotype was observed at least ten times. The chain recombines TRBV5-1 with TRBJ1-1; TRBD1 matches at 7 bases. CDR1 is SGHRS and CDR2 is YFSETQ in the germline V gene. This CDR3 contains 18 residues. The trim removed 1 base at V and 2 bases at J, leaving 14 bases unmatched. The CDR3 protein is CASSLTVQGRNQNTEAFF. The CDR3 DNA is TGCGCCAGCAGCTTGACGGTACAGGGGAGAAACCAAAACACTGAAGCTTTCTTT. Complete variable domain (other parts from reference TRBV5-1 and TRBJ1-1): KAGVTQTPRYLIKTRGQQVTLSCSPISGHRSVSWYQQTPGQGLQFLFEYFSETQRNKGNFPGRFSGRQFSNSRSEMNVSTLELGDSALYLCASSLTVQGRNQNTEAFFGQGTRLTVV.

This clonotype was detected ten times or more. V usage is TRBV2 and J usage is TRBJ1-1; 8 bases match TRBD1. The CDR3 spans 15 residues. Losses at the gene ends were 7 bases for V and 0 bases for J; bases not matched to a gene: 7. The germline gives CDR1 SNHLY, CDR2 FYNNEI. CDR3 sequence reads: CASTFRQGLNTEAFF. Written as DNA, the CDR3 is TGTGCCAGCACCTTCCGACAGGGGCTGAACACTGAAGCTTTCTTT.

This clonotype was found many times. V usage is TRBV7-2 and J usage is TRBJ1-2, with 11 bases identical to TRBD1. With 6 bases clipped from V and 4 bases from J, the junction kept 10 bases outside the gene matches. The V gene's germline CDR1 is SGHTA and CDR2 FQGNSA. The CDR3 covers 16 residues. The CDR3 region is CASSLWTGGSGYGYTF. The CDR3 DNA reads TGTGCCAGCAGTCTCTGGACAGGGGGCTCTGGCTATGGCTACACCTTC.

This clonotype has a count of ten or more. The rearrangement joins TRBV28 to TRBJ1-1, with TRBD1 matching over 8 bases. This CDR3 region has 15 residues. Germline lookup yields CDR1 MDHEN and CDR2 SYDVKM. After removal of 3 bases from V and 4 bases from J, the junction contained 7 bases not matched to a gene. CDR3 bases: TGTGCCAGCAGTTTCGGAGGTCAGGGGGCCACTGAAGCTTTCTTT. Protein sequence: CASSFGGQGATEAFF.

For this clonotype: This may come from a read error, since a much larger clone is one base off. The chain links TRBV14 to TRBJ2-7; D call uncertain. CDR3 length equals 15 residues. Per the germline V gene, CDR1 is SGHDN and CDR2 is FVKESK. CDR3 region: CASSQVAAYSYEQSF. Here the CDR3 DNA reads TGTGCCAGCAGCCAAGTAGCAGCTTACTCCTACGAGCAGTCCTTC. The whole variable domain, remainder taken from reference TRBV14 and TRBJ2-7, is EAGVTQFPSHSVIEKGQTVTLRCDPISGHDNLYWYRRVMGKEIKFLLHFVKESKQDESGMPNNRFLAERTGGTYSTLKVQPAELEDSGVYFCASSQVAAYSYEQSFGPGTRLTVT.

Many counts were recorded for this clonotype. This rearrangement joins TRBV4-1 to TRBJ2-2; no definite D call. Germline V lookup: CDR1 MGHRA, CDR2 YSYEKL. The CDR3 has 16 residues. V shed 1 base and J shed 0 bases, with 9 bases lying between them. The CDR3 sequence: CASSQGRRANTGELFF. DNA for the CDR3: TGCGCCAGCAGCCAAGGTCGGCGCGCGAACACCGGGGAGCTGTTTTTT.

This rearrangement joins TRBV12-3 or TRBV12-4 to TRBJ2-7; maybe TRBD1 (6 bases). The CDR3 covers 13 residues. Trimming pared 6 bases from V and 6 bases from J, leaving 15 bases between. This chain's CDR3 is CASSQTGRVEQYF. DNA for the CDR3: TGTGCCAGCAGCCAGACAGGTAGGGTCGAGCAGTACTTC.

This clonotype has a count of ten or more. The gene calls are TRBV30 and TRBJ2-4; 8 bases are shared with TRBD1. J lost 0 bases, V lost 1 base, and 5 bases had no gene match. Germline-derived CDR1 and CDR2 are GTSNPN and SVGIG (reference sequence). The CDR3 runs 16 residues. The CDR3 sequence: CAWSGGQALAKNIQYF. The CDR3 nucleotides read TGTGCCTGGAGTGGGGGACAGGCGCTAGCCAAAAACATTCAGTACTTC.

This clonotype came up many times. The chain links TRBV5-1 to TRBJ2-1; D possibly matches TRBD1 or TRBD2 (5 bases each). The V gene lost 4 bases and the J gene lost 2 bases, with 16 bases spanning the gap. The CDR3 sequence is 16 residues long. The germline V gene has CDR1 SGHRS and CDR2 YFSETQ. CDR3 in amino acids: CASSEGTDLTYNEQFF. The CDR3 DNA reads TGCGCCAGCAGCGAGGGGACGGACCTGACCTACAATGAGCAGTTCTTC.

This clonotype was seen repeatedly, ten times or more. In DNA, the CDR3 is TGCAGTGCTCGACAGGGGGCGTTACCTGAAGCTTTCTTT. Translating it yields CSARQGALPEAFF. This sequence joins TRBV20-1 and TRBJ1-1, with 10 bases lining up with TRBD1. The ends lost 5 bases at V and 6 bases at J; junction bases unmatched: 6. Germline assignment: CDR1 DFQATT and CDR2 SNEGSKA (reference sequence). The CDR3 length is 13 residues.

Worth noting for this clonotype: This may stem from a read error, because a much larger clone lies one nucleotide away. The genes are TRBV4-1 and TRBJ1-3, with D hard to call. Germline V CDR1 and CDR2: MGHRA, YSYEKL. The CDR3 is made up of 16 amino acids. CDR3: CASSQIGVESGNNIYF. CDR3 bases: TGCGCCAGCAGCCAAATCGGGGTTGAGTCTGGAAACAACATATATTTT.

This clonotype was observed at least ten times. V gene TRBV20-1 combines with J gene TRBJ1-2; 9 nucleotides line up with TRBD1. The CDR3 runs 14 residues. V lost 2 bases to trimming and J lost 8 bases; unmatched junction nucleotides: 9. Germline V gene data show CDR1 as DFQATT and CDR2 as SNEGSKA (reference sequence). The CDR3 loop reads CSARLDRGMGGYTF. In DNA, the CDR3 is TGCAGTGCTAGATTGGACAGGGGAATGGGGGGCTACACCTTC.

In regard to this clonotype: This may be a read error, as it is one base from a much larger clone. The chain recombines TRBV20-1 with TRBJ2-5; D might be TRBD1 or TRBD2, each matching 6 bases. Germline CDR1 DFQATT, CDR2 SNEGSKA (reference sequence). The CDR3 has 14 residues. CDR3 coding DNA: TGCAGTGCTAGAAGAGGGGGGAGTCAAGAGACCCAGTGCTTC. Translating it yields CSARRGGSQETQCF.